This TCR beta chain derives from a study of early T cells in non-severe SARS-CoV-2 infection. Unique molecular identifiers were affixed to single, distinct cDNA molecules. MiXCR, run by TCRdb on the 5' RACE reads, gives a single entry per CDR3 protein. This table holds around 58,000 distinct CDR3 sequences, just under 5% found once. CDR3 length: 14 residues. The germline V gene encodes CDR1 MGHDK and CDR2 SYGVNS. The V and J ends lost 2 bases and 4 bases respectively, with 12 bases between them. In its sample, this clonotype was seen a few times. This TCR came from an adult who was a healthcare worker with PCR-confirmed SARS-CoV-2 infection or an uninfected control (not recorded which). Sequenced: whole blood. The chain joins TRBV25-1 to TRBJ2-7, with D possibly matching TRBD2 (5 bases). The CDR3 nucleotides read TGTGCCAGCAGTGAAAGTGGGAGAGGTTACGAGCAGTACTTC. This gives the protein CASSESGRGYEQYF.